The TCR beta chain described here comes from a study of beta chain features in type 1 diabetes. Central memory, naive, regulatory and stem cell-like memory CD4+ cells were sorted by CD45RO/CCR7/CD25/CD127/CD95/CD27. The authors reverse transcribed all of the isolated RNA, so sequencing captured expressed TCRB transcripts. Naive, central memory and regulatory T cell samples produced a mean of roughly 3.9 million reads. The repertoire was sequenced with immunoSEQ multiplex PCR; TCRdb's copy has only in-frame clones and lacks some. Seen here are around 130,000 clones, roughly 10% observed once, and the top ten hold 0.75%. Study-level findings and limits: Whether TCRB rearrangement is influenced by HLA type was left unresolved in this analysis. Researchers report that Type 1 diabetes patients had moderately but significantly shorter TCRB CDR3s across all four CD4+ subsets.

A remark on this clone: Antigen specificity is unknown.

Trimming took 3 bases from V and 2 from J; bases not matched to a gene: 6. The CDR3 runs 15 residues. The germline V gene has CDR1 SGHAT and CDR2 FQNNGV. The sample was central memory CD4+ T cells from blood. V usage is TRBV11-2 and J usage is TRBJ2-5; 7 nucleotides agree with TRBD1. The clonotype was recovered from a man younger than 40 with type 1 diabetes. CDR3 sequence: CASSLNRGPQETQYF. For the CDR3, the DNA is TGTGCCAGCAGCTTGAACAGGGGTCCTCAAGAGACCCAGTACTTC. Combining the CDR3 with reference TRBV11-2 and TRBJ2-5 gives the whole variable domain EAGVAQSPRYKIIEKRQSVAFWCNPISGHATLYWYQQILGQGPKLLIQFQNNGVVDDSQLPKDRFSAERLKGVDSTLKIQPAKLEDSAVYLCASSLNRGPQETQYFGPGTRLLVL.